This T cell receptor (beta chain) was captured in a study of control samples from healthy donors and cancer patients. Here immunoSEQ multiplex PCR was the method, and the copy in TCRdb shows in-frame clones only, minus some. The table has around 78,000 clones, 90% to 95% seen once. Germline V gene data show CDR1 as MNHEY and CDR2 as SMNVEV (reference sequence). V gave up 5 bases and J gave up 3 bases, with 17 bases separating them. This CDR3 is built from 15 residues. The chain recombines TRBV27 with TRBJ2-7; D might be TRBD2 (7 bases). The TCR comes from a woman younger than 30 in good health. Sequenced input: blood. The CDR3 DNA follows: TGTGCCAGCAGTCCGCGGGCGGGGGCCCTCTACGAGCAGTACTTC. The encoded protein is CASSPRAGALYEQYF.